Presented here are 22 T cell receptor beta chains from one specimen sequenced in a study of T-cell reconstitution after alpha-beta-depleted transplantation in children. Molecular barcoding with unique molecular identifiers was used for the TCRbeta library. TCRdb recomputed calls from the PCR reads with MiXCR, one row per CDR3 protein. The sample contains some 460,000 distinct CDR3 sequences, 15% to 20% of which appear only once. The source was PBMCs, mostly from graft donor cells, collected 360 days after TCRalphabeta/CD19-depleted stem cell transplant. Source of these receptors: a boy under three years old who had a stem cell transplant for Wiskott-Aldrich syndrome, so the T cells may come from the graft donor.

The rearrangement uses TRBV11-1 and TRBJ2-2, with 7 bases aligning to TRBD1. The germline V gene has CDR1 SGHAT and CDR2 FQDESV (reference sequence). CDR3 length: 14 amino acids. Trimming cost V 5 bases and J 6 bases; bases outside gene matches: 6. In DNA form, the CDR3 reads TGTGCCAGCAGCGCTAACAGGGGTTCCGGGGAGCTGTTTTTT. It codes for CASSANRGSGELFF.

This chain uses TRBV19 with TRBJ1-1; D gene unclear. Trimming cost V 7 bases and J 3 bases, with 15 bases left between them. This CDR3 has 14 amino acids. The germline V gene has CDR1 LNHDA and CDR2 SQIVND (reference sequence). Here the CDR3 reads CASKSRARDTEAFF. The CDR3 DNA sequence: TGTGCCAGTAAATCCCGGGCGCGCGACACTGAAGCTTTCTTT.

This clonotype was picked up one time. The V and J genes are TRBV7-2 and TRBJ2-7, with 10 positions matching TRBD2. Trimming took 4 bases from V and 0 from J; bases not matched to a gene: 3. This CDR3 comprises 15 residues. Germline V lookup: CDR1 SGHTA, CDR2 FQGNSA. CDR3 protein: CASSSIAGGSYEQYF. CDR3 coding DNA: TGTGCCAGCAGCTCCATAGCGGGAGGCTCCTACGAGCAGTACTTC.

The CDR3: CASSPLGAAGELFF. The DNA for the CDR3 is TGTGCCAGCTCACCTCTCGGAGCAGCCGGGGAGCTGTTTTTT. This chain joins TRBV18 and TRBJ2-2; D is uncertain. In germline, CDR1 is KGHSH, CDR2 LQKENI. V dropped 3 bases and J dropped 6 bases, with 11 bases sitting between them. There are 14 residues in the CDR3.

The CDR3 DNA reads as TGTGCCAGCAGTTTAGCAGGGGGCGGGAAGTATTTT. Its translation is CASSLAGGGKYF. The chain combines TRBV12-3 or TRBV12-4 with TRBJ2-3; the D gene is possibly TRBD1 (7 bases). Trimming stripped 0 bases from V and 13 bases from J, with 11 bases between. The CDR3 loop spans 12 amino acids.

The rearrangement joins TRBV19 to TRBJ1-1; 11 bases agree with TRBD1. CDR3 length equals 16 residues. V trimming: 1 base; J trimming: 1 base; junction bases outside the gene matches: 2. Germline CDR1 reads LNHDA; CDR2 reads SQIVND (reference sequence). The CDR3 here is CASSIGTGGWNTEAFF. In DNA, the CDR3 is TGTGCCAGTAGTATAGGGACAGGGGGCTGGAACACTGAAGCTTTCTTT. Together with reference TRBV19 and TRBJ1-1, the CDR3 gives the full variable domain: DGGITQSPKYLFRKEGQNVTLSCEQNLNHDAMYWYRQDPGQGLRLIYYSQIVNDFQKGDIAEGYSVSREKKESFPLTVTSAQKNPTAFYLCASSIGTGGWNTEAFFGQGTRLTVV.

This clonotype turned up a few times. CDR3 in DNA: TGCGCCAGCAGCTCATTTGCGGTCTATAATAGGGGACTCAACACCGGGGAGCTGTTTTTT. It codes for CASSSFAVYNRGLNTGELFF. The chain links TRBV5-1 to TRBJ2-2; weak D call: TRBD2 (6 bases). Germline values: CDR1 SGHRS, CDR2 YFSETQ. The V and J ends lost 3 bases and 2 bases respectively, with 26 bases between them. The length of the CDR3 is 20 residues.

The rearrangement links TRBV11-2 to TRBJ2-5; 8 bases are shared with TRBD2. The CDR3 runs 15 residues. CDR1 SGHAT and CDR2 FQNNGV come from the germline V gene. J lost 4 bases, V lost 3 bases, and 7 bases had no gene match. CDR3 sequence (DNA): TGTGCCAGCAGCTTTAGCGGGGTTGGGGGAGAGACCCAGTACTTC. Translated, it gives CASSFSGVGGETQYF.

V is TRBV27 and J is TRBJ1-2, with D perhaps matching TRBD1 (5 bases). Germline CDR1 reads MNHEY; CDR2 reads SMNVEV (reference sequence). The CDR3 runs 14 residues. Trimming removed 5 bases at V and 7 bases at J, with 17 bases between. CDR3 loop: CASSAQGPFGGYTF. CDR3 sequence (DNA): TGTGCCAGCAGTGCGCAGGGCCCCTTCGGTGGCTACACCTTC.

V usage is TRBV29-1 and J usage is TRBJ2-2; 8 bases fit TRBD2. The length of the CDR3 is 14 residues. Germline V lookup: CDR1 SQVTM, CDR2 ANQGSEA. Trimming at V came to 4 bases and at J to 5 bases, leaving 6 bases not matched to a gene. CDR3 sequence (DNA): TGCAGCGTTGGGGTAGCGGGGAGAACCGGGGAGCTGTTTTTT. It is translated as CSVGVAGRTGELFF.

This clonotype has only a few counts. The chain uses TRBV10-2 and TRBJ2-7, with 7 bases that match TRBD2. Trimming took 2 bases from V and 0 from J; bases not matched to a gene: 4. Germline V gene lookup returns CDR1 WSHSY and CDR2 SAAADI. The CDR3 is 15 amino acids. This CDR3 is CASSETSESSYEQYF. CDR3 nucleotide sequence: TGCGCCAGCAGTGAGACTAGCGAAAGCTCCTACGAGCAGTACTTC.

The chain links TRBV12-3 or TRBV12-4 to TRBJ2-7; 8 bases agree with TRBD1. The V and J ends lost 3 bases and 3 bases, in that order; junction bases with no gene match: 10. This CDR3 spans 16 amino acids. The chain's CDR3 is CASSFPQGQVNYEQYF. CDR3 sequence (DNA): TGTGCCAGCAGTTTCCCGCAGGGACAGGTAAACTACGAGCAGTACTTC.

This clonotype was found a few times. V and J are TRBV7-9 and TRBJ2-3; D gene uncertain. The germline V gene encodes CDR1 SEHNR and CDR2 FQNEAQ (reference sequence). The CDR3 extends over 16 amino acids. The ends were cut back, 3 bases at V and 5 bases at J, with 18 bases in the middle. CDR3 residues: CASSFKGKFPKDTQYF. CDR3 sequence (DNA): TGTGCCAGCAGCTTTAAAGGGAAGTTCCCCAAAGATACGCAGTATTTT.

This rearrangement joins TRBV12-3 or TRBV12-4 to TRBJ2-1, with 7 bases that match TRBD2. The CDR3 has 15 amino acids. V shed 4 bases and J 5 bases; nucleotides not matched to a gene: 8. The DNA of the CDR3 is TGTGCCAGCAGTTACCAGCGGGAATGGAACAATGAGCAGTTCTTC. Amino acids: CASSYQREWNNEQFF.

The rearrangement links TRBV9 to TRBJ1-3; no reliable D call. Germline values: CDR1 SGDLS, CDR2 YYNGEE. The germline V and J ends were trimmed by 0 bases and 2 bases, with 9 bases remaining between them. The CDR3 totals 15 residues. The CDR3 here is CASSVASTAGNTIYF. The CDR3 DNA reads as TGTGCCAGCAGCGTAGCTTCCACGGCTGGAAACACCATATATTTT.

V and J are TRBV20-1 and TRBJ2-3; D is uncertain. Germline V gene lookup returns CDR1 DFQATT and CDR2 SNEGSKA (reference sequence). This CDR3 region has 10 residues. Trimming shortened V by 3 bases and J by 10 bases, and 8 bases separated the two germline ends. CDR3 loop: CSARDFAQYF. Written as DNA, the CDR3 is TGCAGTGCTAGGGATTTTGCGCAGTATTTT.

This clonotype has just a few counts. The rearrangement joins TRBV11-3 to TRBJ1-2; tentative D call: TRBD1 (5 bases). The CDR3 length is 12 residues. Looked up from germline, CDR1 is SGHNT and CDR2 is YENEEA. With 5 bases removed from V and 8 bases from J, the gap between germline ends came to 12 bases. The CDR3 loop is CASSGDYRGYTF. The CDR3 region has the DNA TGTGCCAGCAGCGGGGACTACAGGGGCTACACCTTC.

The CDR3 is CSAQLAGGRTGELFF. In DNA form, the CDR3 reads TGCAGTGCTCAACTAGCGGGAGGACGGACCGGGGAGCTGTTTTTT. The chain joins TRBV20-1 to TRBJ2-2; 12 nucleotides agree with TRBD2. V lost 5 bases and J lost 5; bases outside the gene matches: 6. The CDR3 runs 15 residues. The germline gives CDR1 DFQATT, CDR2 SNEGSKA (reference sequence).

The V gene is TRBV6-1, the J gene TRBJ2-1; D gene uncertain. V was clipped by 6 bases and J by 8 bases, with 20 bases between them. The CDR3 totals 15 residues. Germline assignment: CDR1 MNHNS and CDR2 SASEGT. The CDR3 loop is CASSIHHPETDEQFF. The DNA for the CDR3 is TGTGCCAGCAGCATCCATCACCCCGAAACAGATGAGCAGTTCTTC.

The CDR3 sequence: CASSSEGTGVYNEQFF. The DNA of the CDR3 is TGTGCCAGCAGCTCGGAGGGGACAGGGGTCTACAATGAGCAGTTCTTC. The chain joins TRBV5-6 to TRBJ2-1; TRBD1 agrees at 10 bases. V shed 3 bases, J shed 3 bases, and the junction held 6 bases outside the gene matches. In germline, CDR1 is SGHDT, CDR2 YYEEEE. The CDR3 is 16 amino acids.

The sample holds a few counts of this clonotype. This rearrangement joins TRBV5-1 to TRBJ2-2, with TRBD1 matching over 7 bases. Germline values: CDR1 SGHRS, CDR2 YFSETQ. This CDR3 contains 13 residues. V gave up 4 bases and J gave up 6 bases; unmatched junction bases: 3. The CDR3 reads CASSHDRAGELFF. CDR3 DNA sequence: TGCGCCAGCAGCCATGACAGGGCCGGGGAGCTGTTTTTT.

In its sample, this clonotype was seen a few times. The J gene is TRBJ2-1, the V gene TRBV29-1, with 16 bases matching TRBD2. This CDR3 spans 16 amino acids. Germline V gives CDR1 SQVTM, CDR2 ANQGSEA. Trimming cost V 6 bases and J 4 bases; bases outside gene matches: 6. CDR3 nucleotide sequence: TGCAGCGTGACCGGGACTAGCGGGAGGGAGTACAATGAGCAGTTCTTC. Protein sequence: CSVTGTSGREYNEQFF.